This T cell receptor beta chain derives from a study of T cells expressing NK-cell markers. Each CDR3 protein gets one entry in TCRdb, which reprocessed the 5' RACE reads and gives no DNA. The sample has some 140,000 distinct CDR3 sequences. Regarding this clonotype: Its antigen is currently unknown.

Findings and limits, study-wide: For several donors, the dominant NKG2C+ clonotypes made up roughly 1.0-7.5% of their CD8+ T cells.

Germline CDR1 and CDR2: LGHNT and FRNRAP. This CDR3 spans 13 amino acids. Source material: blood T cells: a sorted CD56 or NKG2C T cell subset, CD4+ or CD8+ T cells, or bulk PBMC T cells (not recorded which). The chain joins TRBV12-5 to TRBJ2-7. This TCR was recovered from a woman in her forties or fifties in good health. The CDR3 sequence: CASGVGGSYEQYF.